The 10 T cell receptor beta chains given below trace back to one sample, sequenced in a study of vaccination and CD4 T cells after COVID-19. Their antigen targets remain unknown. Treatment given: roughly ten-day PBMC culture with coronavirus spike peptide pools or control peptides (ViraFEST assay). One should note that the unexposed donor's CD4+ T cells were collected before the COVID-19 pandemic (2011-2018). The Oncomine TCR Beta short-read assay sequenced DNA from cultured CD4+ T cells. Genomic DNA was isolated from cultured CD4+ T cells. TCRdb fed the PCR reads into MiXCR, producing one record per CDR3 protein. The table includes some 9,100 distinct CDR3 sequences, 34% detected once. The sequenced sample was CD4+ T cells from blood, cultured in vitro. The receptors were sampled from a human donor in good health.

The rearrangement links TRBV28 to TRBJ1-2; 11 nucleotides match TRBD1. This CDR3 has 13 residues. V was clipped by 5 bases and J by 11 bases; unmatched bases: 7. The germline V gene encodes CDR1 MDHEN and CDR2 SYDVKM. CDR3 loop: CASSRTGGRGYTF. The CDR3 DNA is TGTGCCAGCAGTCGGACAGGGGGCAGGGGGTACACCTTC.

This rearrangement joins TRBV6-2 or TRBV6-3 to TRBJ1-1; D unresolved. V lost 1 base, J lost 1 base, and 10 bases lay in between. Per germline, CDR1 MNHEY and CDR2 SVGEGT. The length of the CDR3 is 15 residues. CDR3 amino acids: CASSYLGMGNTEAFF. The CDR3 DNA reads TGTGCCAGCAGTTACTTGGGGATGGGGAACACTGAAGCTTTCTTT.

This clonotype has only a few counts. This chain's CDR3 is CASSILLAPNYEQYF. Written as DNA, the CDR3 is TGTGCCAGTAGTATTCTTCTAGCGCCAAACTACGAGCAGTACTTC. The chain is built from TRBV19 and TRBJ2-7, with a weak D call TRBD2 (6 bases). The CDR3 is 15 amino acids. The V end lost 3 bases, the J end lost 3 bases, and 15 bases lay between the germline ends. Germline CDR1 and CDR2: LNHDA and SQIVND (reference sequence).

This clonotype was observed a handful of times. The CDR3 loop is CASSLWGEPDSGNTIYF. Written as DNA, the CDR3 is TGTGCCAGCAGCCTTTGGGGTGAGCCAGACTCTGGAAACACCATATATTTT. This sequence joins TRBV7-9 and TRBJ1-3; D unresolved. The CDR3 extends over 17 amino acids. The germline gives CDR1 SEHNR, CDR2 FQNEAQ (reference sequence). The ends were cut back, 5 bases at V and 0 bases at J, with 17 bases in the middle. The full variable domain, with the rest looked up from reference TRBV7-9 and TRBJ1-3, is DTGVSQNPRHKITKRGQNVTFRCDPISEHNRLYWYRQTLGQGPEFLTYFQNEAQLEKSRLLSDRFSAERPKGSFSTLEIQRTEQGDSAMYLCASSLWGEPDSGNTIYFGEGSWLTVV.

The chain has TRBV24-1 and TRBJ2-7; D gene ambiguous. V was trimmed by 4 bases and J by 3 bases, leaving 15 bases between them. Germline assignment: CDR1 KGHDR and CDR2 SFDVKD. CDR3 size: 15 residues. The CDR3 region is CATSDSSLGFYEQYF. CDR3 DNA sequence: TGTGCCACCAGTGACTCCTCATTGGGTTTCTACGAGCAGTACTTC.

This clonotype was recorded a few times. The V call is TRBV20-1, the J call TRBJ2-7, with TRBD2 identical over 7 bases. The CDR3 totals 14 residues. Germline trimming cut 6 bases from V and 3 bases from J; bases unmatched to any gene: 11. Germline CDR1 and CDR2: DFQATT and SNEGSKA (reference sequence). The CDR3 sequence: CSASSGADHYEQYF. The CDR3 DNA reads TGCAGTGCGTCTAGCGGAGCGGATCACTACGAGCAGTACTTC.

This clonotype occurred a few times. V usage is TRBV29-1 and J usage is TRBJ1-1; D unresolved. The V end was cut by 7 bases, the J end by 5 bases, with 20 bases between. The germline gives CDR1 SQVTM, CDR2 ANQGSEA. The CDR3 length is 14 residues. The DNA for the CDR3 is TGCAGCGCCCGTAAGGGTCCCGGAGGGACTGAAGCTTTCTTT. Its translation: CSARKGPGGTEAFF.

The chain has TRBV6-2 or TRBV6-3 and TRBJ2-2, with D perhaps TRBD1 (6 bases). Trimming stripped 2 bases from V and 0 bases from J, with 7 bases between. There are 15 residues in the CDR3. Germline CDR1 and CDR2: MNHEY and SVGEGT. CDR3 residues: CASSYQGSNTGELFF. The CDR3 region has the DNA TGTGCCAGCAGTTACCAGGGGTCGAACACCGGGGAGCTGTTTTTT.

The chain uses TRBV20-1 and TRBJ2-4, with 8 positions matching TRBD2. The CDR3 loop spans 15 amino acids. With 6 bases clipped from V and 0 bases from J, the junction kept 7 bases outside the gene matches. Germline V gene sequence: CDR1 DFQATT, CDR2 SNEGSKA (reference sequence). The CDR3 DNA is TGCAGTGCATCCGGGACTAGGGTAGCCAAAAACATTCAGTACTTC. Translating gives CSASGTRVAKNIQYF.

V is TRBV6-1 and J is TRBJ1-5, with 7 bases aligning to TRBD1. The ends lost 5 bases at V and 2 bases at J; junction bases unmatched: 15. The CDR3 runs 18 residues. Looked up from germline, CDR1 is MNHNS and CDR2 is SASEGT. This CDR3 reads CASSKLTGWDFGNQPQHF. The CDR3 DNA is TGTGCCAGCAGTAAGCTGACAGGGTGGGATTTTGGCAATCAGCCCCAGCATTTT.